The clone carrying this TCR beta chain was seen once. The antigen remains unidentified. This specimen belongs to a study of a mutant IDH1 vaccine in newly diagnosed glioma. The germline gives CDR1 SQVTM, CDR2 ANQGSEA. After removal of 6 bases from V and 2 bases from J, the junction contained 6 bases not matched to a gene. The CDR3 has 13 residues. Specified time point: week 47, end of study. The investigators gave 300 ug of mutant IDH1 20-mer peptide in each vaccine dose, together with topical imiquimod. Produced via immunoSEQ multiplex PCR; TCRdb's table is partial and in-frame only. The sample consists of tens of thousands of clones, approximately 80% of them appearing once.

V and J are TRBV29-1 and TRBJ2-5; 7 positions match TRBD1. This TCR was sampled from a man aged 40-49 years with glioma. Sequencing used PBMCs, obtained from a glioma patient whose treatment included an IDH1 peptide vaccine. The CDR3 loop is CSVEPGQQETQYF. CDR3 DNA sequence: TGCAGCGTAGAACCGGGACAGCAAGAGACCCAGTACTTC.